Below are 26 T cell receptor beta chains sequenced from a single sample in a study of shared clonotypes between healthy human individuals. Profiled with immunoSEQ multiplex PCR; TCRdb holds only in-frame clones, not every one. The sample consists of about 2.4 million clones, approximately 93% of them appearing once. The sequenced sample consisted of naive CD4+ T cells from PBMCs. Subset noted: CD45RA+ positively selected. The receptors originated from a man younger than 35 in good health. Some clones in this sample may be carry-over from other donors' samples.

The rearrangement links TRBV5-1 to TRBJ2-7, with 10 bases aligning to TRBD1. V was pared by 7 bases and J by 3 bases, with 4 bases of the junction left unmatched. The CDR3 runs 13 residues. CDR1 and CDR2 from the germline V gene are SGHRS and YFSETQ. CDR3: CASGGQGVYEQYF. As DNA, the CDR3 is TGCGCCAGCGGAGGACAGGGGGTCTACGAGCAGTACTTC.

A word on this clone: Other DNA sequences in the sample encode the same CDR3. CDR3 residues: CASSPGRGNTEAFF. DNA of the CDR3: TGTGCCAGCTCACCAGGGAGGGGAAACACTGAAGCTTTCTTT. The chain recombines TRBV18 with TRBJ1-1; maybe TRBD1 (5 bases). The V end was cut by 2 bases, the J end by 2 bases, with 9 bases between. This CDR3 region has 14 residues. Per germline, CDR1 KGHSH and CDR2 LQKENI. The whole variable domain, filled in from reference TRBV18 and TRBJ1-1, reads NAGVMQNPRHLVRRRGQEARLRCSPMKGHSHVYWYRQLPEEGLKFMVYLQKENIIDESGMPKERFSAEFPKEGPSILRIQQVVRGDSAAYFCASSPGRGNTEAFFGQGTRLTVV.

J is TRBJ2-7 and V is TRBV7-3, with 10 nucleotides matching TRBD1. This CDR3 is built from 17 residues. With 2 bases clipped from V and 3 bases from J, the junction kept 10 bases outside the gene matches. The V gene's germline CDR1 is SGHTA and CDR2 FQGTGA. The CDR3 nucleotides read TGTGCCAGCAGCTTATACCCCCGCGGGACAGGGGACTACGAGCAGTACTTC. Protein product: CASSLYPRGTGDYEQYF.

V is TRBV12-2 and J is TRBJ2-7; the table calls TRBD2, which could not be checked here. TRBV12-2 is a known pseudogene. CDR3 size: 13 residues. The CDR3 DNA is TGTGCAAGTCGTCAGGGACTACCTCCCGAGCAGTACTTC. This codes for CASRQGLPPEQYF.

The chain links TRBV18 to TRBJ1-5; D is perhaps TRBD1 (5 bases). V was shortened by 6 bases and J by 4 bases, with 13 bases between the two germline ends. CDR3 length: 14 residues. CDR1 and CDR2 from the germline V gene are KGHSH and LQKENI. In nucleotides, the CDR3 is TGTGCCAGCTCGCGGGGCCTGGGGAATCAGCCCCAGCATTTT. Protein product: CASSRGLGNQPQHF.

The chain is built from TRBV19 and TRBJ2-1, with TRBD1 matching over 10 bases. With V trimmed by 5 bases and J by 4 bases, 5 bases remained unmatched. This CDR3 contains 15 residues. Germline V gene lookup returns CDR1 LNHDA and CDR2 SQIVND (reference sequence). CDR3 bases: TGTGCCAGTAGTTCGGGACAGGGGCGATACAATGAGCAGTTCTTC. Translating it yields CASSSGQGRYNEQFF.

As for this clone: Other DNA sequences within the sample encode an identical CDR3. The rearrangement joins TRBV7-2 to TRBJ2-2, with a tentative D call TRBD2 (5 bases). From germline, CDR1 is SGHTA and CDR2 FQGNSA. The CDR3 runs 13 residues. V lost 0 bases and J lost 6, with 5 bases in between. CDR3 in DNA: TGTGCCAGCAGCTTAGCCGGGGCCGGGGAGCTGTTTTTT. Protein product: CASSLAGAGELFF.

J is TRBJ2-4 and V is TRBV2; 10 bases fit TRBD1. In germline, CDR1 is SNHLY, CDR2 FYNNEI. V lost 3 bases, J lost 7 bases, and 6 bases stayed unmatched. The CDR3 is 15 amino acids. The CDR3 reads CASSDSGQGRNIQYF. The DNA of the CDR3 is TGTGCCAGCAGTGATTCGGGACAGGGGAGGAACATTCAGTACTTC.

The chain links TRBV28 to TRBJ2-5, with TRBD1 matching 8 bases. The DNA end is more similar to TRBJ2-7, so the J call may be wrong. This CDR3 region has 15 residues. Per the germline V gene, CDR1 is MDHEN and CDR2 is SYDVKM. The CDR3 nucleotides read TGTGCCAGCAGTCAGGGGGCGCGGGGTTCCTACGAGCAGTACTTC. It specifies CASSQGARGSYEQYF.

The CDR3 DNA follows: TGTGCCAGCAGAGGGGTCGCAAATTCACCCCTCCACTTT. Translation gives CASRGVANSPLHF. The rearrangement joins TRBV25-1 to TRBJ1-6, with a possible D match to TRBD1 (5 bases). The CDR3 length is 13 residues. The V and J ends lost 6 bases and 7 bases respectively, with 10 bases between them. Germline V gene data show CDR1 as MGHDK and CDR2 as SYGVNS.

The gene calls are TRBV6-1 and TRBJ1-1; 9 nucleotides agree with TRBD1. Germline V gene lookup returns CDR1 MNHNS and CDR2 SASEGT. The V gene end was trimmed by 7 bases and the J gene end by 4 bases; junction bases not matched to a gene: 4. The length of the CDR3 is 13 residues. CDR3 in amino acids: CASKDRGSTEAFF. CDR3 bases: TGTGCCAGCAAAGACAGGGGGAGCACTGAAGCTTTCTTT.

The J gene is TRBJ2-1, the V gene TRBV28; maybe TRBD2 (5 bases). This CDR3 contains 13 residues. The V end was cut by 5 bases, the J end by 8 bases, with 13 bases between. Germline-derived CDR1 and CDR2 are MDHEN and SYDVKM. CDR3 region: CASSLTGIHEQFF. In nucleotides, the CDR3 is TGTGCCAGCAGTCTAACCGGGATCCATGAGCAGTTCTTC.

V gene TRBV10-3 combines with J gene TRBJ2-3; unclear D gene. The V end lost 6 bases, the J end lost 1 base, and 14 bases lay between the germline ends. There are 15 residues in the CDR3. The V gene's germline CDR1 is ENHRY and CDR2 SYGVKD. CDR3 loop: CAISFGRTGTDTQYF. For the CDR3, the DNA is TGTGCCATCAGCTTCGGACGGACCGGCACAGATACGCAGTATTTT.

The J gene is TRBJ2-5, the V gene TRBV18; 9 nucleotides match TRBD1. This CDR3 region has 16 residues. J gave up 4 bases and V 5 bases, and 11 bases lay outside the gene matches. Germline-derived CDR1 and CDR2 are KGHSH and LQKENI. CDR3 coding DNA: TGTGCCAGCTCAGCGTGGACAGGGGAAATTGGAGAGACCCAGTACTTC. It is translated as CASSAWTGEIGETQYF. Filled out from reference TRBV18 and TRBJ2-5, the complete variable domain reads NAGVMQNPRHLVRRRGQEARLRCSPMKGHSHVYWYRQLPEEGLKFMVYLQKENIIDESGMPKERFSAEFPKEGPSILRIQQVVRGDSAAYFCASSAWTGEIGETQYFGPGTRLLVL.

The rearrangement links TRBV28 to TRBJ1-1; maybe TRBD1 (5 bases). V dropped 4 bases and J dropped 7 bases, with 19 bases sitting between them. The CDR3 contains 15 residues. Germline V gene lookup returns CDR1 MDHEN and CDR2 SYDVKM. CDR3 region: CASSSPPPETDEAFF. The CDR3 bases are TGTGCCAGCAGTTCACCGCCGCCTGAGACAGATGAAGCTTTCTTT.

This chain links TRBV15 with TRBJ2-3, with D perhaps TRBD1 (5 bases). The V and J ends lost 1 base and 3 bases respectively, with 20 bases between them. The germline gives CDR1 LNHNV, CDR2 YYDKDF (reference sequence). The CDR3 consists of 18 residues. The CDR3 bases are TGTGCCACCAGCAGAGCCCCAGCAGGGTGGTACCTAACAGATACGCAGTATTTT. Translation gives CATSRAPAGWYLTDTQYF.

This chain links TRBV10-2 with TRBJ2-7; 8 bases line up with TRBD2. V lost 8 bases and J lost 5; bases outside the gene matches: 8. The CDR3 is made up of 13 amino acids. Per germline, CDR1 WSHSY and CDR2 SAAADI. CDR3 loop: CASRLTSANEQYF. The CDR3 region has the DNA TGCGCCAGCCGATTGACTAGCGCGAACGAGCAGTACTTC.

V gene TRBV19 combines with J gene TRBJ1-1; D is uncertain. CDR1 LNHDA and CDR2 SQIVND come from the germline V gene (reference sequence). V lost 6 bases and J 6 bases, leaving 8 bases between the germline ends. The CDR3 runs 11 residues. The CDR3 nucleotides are TGTGCCAGTAGCCGGTACGCTGAAGCTTTCTTT. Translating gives CASSRYAEAFF.

The CDR3 protein is CASSSRTARREKLFF. In nucleotides, the CDR3 is TGTGCCAGCAGCTCACGGACAGCCAGGAGGGAAAAACTGTTTTTT. The V call is TRBV6-1, the J call TRBJ1-4; weak D call: TRBD1 (6 bases). Germline values: CDR1 MNHNS, CDR2 SASEGT. Trimming took off 6 bases at V and 8 bases at J, with 19 bases between the two ends. This CDR3 comprises 15 residues.

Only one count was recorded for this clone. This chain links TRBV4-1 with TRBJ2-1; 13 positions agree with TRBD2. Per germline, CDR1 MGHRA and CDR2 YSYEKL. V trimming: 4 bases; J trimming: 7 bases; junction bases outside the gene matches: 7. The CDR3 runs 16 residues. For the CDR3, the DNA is TGCGCCAGCAGCCGGACTAGCGGGAGAGTCGAAAATGAGCAGTTCTTC. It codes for CASSRTSGRVENEQFF.

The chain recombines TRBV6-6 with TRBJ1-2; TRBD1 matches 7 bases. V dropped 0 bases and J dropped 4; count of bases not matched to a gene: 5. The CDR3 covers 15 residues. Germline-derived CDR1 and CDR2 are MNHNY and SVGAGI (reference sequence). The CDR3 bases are TGTGCCAGCAGTTACTCGATGGCAGGGGGCTATGGCTACACCTTC. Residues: CASSYSMAGGYGYTF.

The CDR3, as DNA: TGTGCCAGCAGCTTTAGGGGCCCAACCGGGGAGCTGTTTTTT. Protein: CASSFRGPTGELFF. The chain recombines TRBV7-3 with TRBJ2-2; D perhaps matches TRBD1 (5 bases). Germline V gene lookup returns CDR1 SGHTA and CDR2 FQGTGA. The CDR3 loop spans 14 amino acids. The ends were cut back, 3 bases at V and 5 bases at J, with 10 bases in the middle.

The CDR3 coding sequence is TGTGCCAGCAGCTTGGGGCCAGGGGACCAAGAGACCCAGTACTTC. Its protein is CASSLGPGDQETQYF. V gene TRBV5-4 combines with J gene TRBJ2-5, with TRBD1 as a possible D gene (6 bases). V was pared by 0 bases and J by 0 bases, with 9 bases between. The CDR3 spans 15 residues. Germline V gene data show CDR1 as SGHNT and CDR2 as YYREEE (reference sequence).

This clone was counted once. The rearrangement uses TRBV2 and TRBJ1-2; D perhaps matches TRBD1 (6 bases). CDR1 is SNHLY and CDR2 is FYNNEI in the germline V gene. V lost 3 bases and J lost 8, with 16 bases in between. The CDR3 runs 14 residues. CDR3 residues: CASSEAGGVRGYTF. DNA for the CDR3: TGTGCCAGCAGTGAGGCCGGGGGCGTACGGGGCTACACCTTC. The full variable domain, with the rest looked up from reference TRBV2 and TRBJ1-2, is EPEVTQTPSHQVTQMGQEVILRCVPISNHLYFYWYRQILGQKVEFLVSFYNNEISEKSEIFDDQFSVERPDGSNFTLKIRSTKLEDSAMYFCASSEAGGVRGYTFGSGTRLTVV.

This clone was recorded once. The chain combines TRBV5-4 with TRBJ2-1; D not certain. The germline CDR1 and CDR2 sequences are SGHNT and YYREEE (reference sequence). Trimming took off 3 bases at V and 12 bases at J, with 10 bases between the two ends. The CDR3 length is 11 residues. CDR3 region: CASSSGIRQFF. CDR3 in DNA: TGTGCCAGCAGCTCGGGCATTAGGCAGTTCTTC.

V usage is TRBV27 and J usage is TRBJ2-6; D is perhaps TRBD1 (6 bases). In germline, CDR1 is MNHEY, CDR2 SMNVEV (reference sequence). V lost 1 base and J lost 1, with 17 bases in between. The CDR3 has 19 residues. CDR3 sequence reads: CASSLFSGQTFSGANVLTF. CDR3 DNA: TGTGCCAGCAGTTTATTCTCTGGACAGACCTTTTCTGGGGCCAACGTCCTGACTTTC.